Below are 14 T cell receptor beta chains sequenced from a single sample in a study of memory CD4+ T cells and cytomegalovirus serostatus. TCRdb keeps only in-frame clones here, not all; method: immunoSEQ multiplex PCR. Altogether 50,000 to 65,000 clones are present, over 70% being singletons, with the ten largest covering roughly 3%. The sort gate was single viable CD3+CD4+CD8-CD45RO+ cells for memory CD4+ T cells. Sequences were obtained from memory CD4+ T cells from blood. The receptors here all came from an adult in good health and CMV-seropositive.

The chain employs TRBV27 and TRBJ2-2; 10 nucleotides agree with TRBD1. This CDR3 spans 16 amino acids. V was pared by 6 bases and J by 5 bases, with 9 bases of the junction left unmatched. Germline V gives CDR1 MNHEY, CDR2 SMNVEV (reference sequence). In nucleotides, the CDR3 is TGTGCCAGCAGACTACTACCGGGACAGGGGACCGGGGAGCTGTTTTTT. This encodes CASRLLPGQGTGELFF.

The chain combines TRBV4-1 with TRBJ2-1; D might be TRBD1 (5 bases). CDR3 size: 17 residues. Germline loops: CDR1 MGHRA, CDR2 YSYEKL. Trimming took 2 bases from V and 4 from J, leaving 18 bases between them. The CDR3 bases are TGCGCCAGCAGCCAAAATGGGGCTTTTGAACCTTACAATGAGCAGTTCTTC. Translated, it gives CASSQNGAFEPYNEQFF.

This chain uses TRBV6-6 with TRBJ1-3, with D maybe TRBD1 (5 bases). V was clipped by 5 bases and J by 1 base, with 12 bases between them. This CDR3 contains 15 residues. From germline, CDR1 is MNHNY and CDR2 SVGAGI (reference sequence). CDR3 bases: TGTGCCAGCAGTAAATCGGACACTTCTGGAAACACCATATATTTT. Translation: CASSKSDTSGNTIYF.

The V call is TRBV11-2, the J call TRBJ2-2; no definite D call. V was clipped by 6 bases and J by 5 bases, with 10 bases between them. In germline, CDR1 is SGHAT, CDR2 FQNNGV. The CDR3 sequence is 13 residues long. The CDR3 DNA is TGTGCCAGCAGACTCAGTAATACCGGGGAGCTGTTTTTT. Translation gives CASRLSNTGELFF. The full variable domain, with the rest looked up from reference TRBV11-2 and TRBJ2-2, is EAGVAQSPRYKIIEKRQSVAFWCNPISGHATLYWYQQILGQGPKLLIQFQNNGVVDDSQLPKDRFSAERLKGVDSTLKIQPAKLEDSAVYLCASRLSNTGELFFGEGSRLTVL.

V usage is TRBV2 and J usage is TRBJ2-1; the match to TRBD1 covers 7 bases. Trimming at V came to 5 bases and at J to 9 bases, leaving 7 bases not matched to a gene. The CDR3 has 13 residues. In germline, CDR1 is SNHLY, CDR2 FYNNEI. The CDR3 nucleotides read TGTGCCAGCAGTACTTTGACAGGGTTTGAGCAGTTCTTC. As protein: CASSTLTGFEQFF.

V is TRBV7-2 and J is TRBJ2-2; weak D call: TRBD1 (6 bases). V was shortened by 8 bases and J by 7 bases, with 14 bases between the two germline ends. This CDR3 has 13 residues. Germline V CDR1 and CDR2: SGHTA, FQGNSA. The CDR3 region is CASGSQGIGELFF. CDR3 coding DNA: TGTGCCAGCGGGTCGCAGGGGATCGGGGAGCTGTTTTTT.

The chain links TRBV6-5 to TRBJ2-3; 11 bases are a match to TRBD2. Trimming removed 7 bases from V and 5 bases from J; junction bases left unmatched: 8. Germline V gene data show CDR1 as MNHEY and CDR2 as SVGAGI. This CDR3 is built from 15 residues. The CDR3 spells CASNSLAGVGDTQYF. The DNA of the CDR3 is TGTGCCAGCAACTCACTAGCGGGAGTTGGAGATACGCAGTATTTT.

This clone came up a few times. This rearrangement joins TRBV7-8 to TRBJ1-2; 7 bases are shared with TRBD1. The germline V gene encodes CDR1 SGHVS and CDR2 FQNEAQ. The CDR3 runs to 13 residues. Trimming at V came to 6 bases and at J to 5 bases, leaving 6 bases not matched to a gene. The chain's CDR3 is CASSDTGAYGYTF. CDR3 coding DNA: TGTGCCAGCAGTGACACAGGGGCGTATGGCTACACCTTC.

The V and J genes are TRBV14 and TRBJ2-2; 8 bases are shared with TRBD2. This CDR3 has 17 amino acids. Germline lookup yields CDR1 SGHDN and CDR2 FVKESK. V lost 4 bases, J lost 4 bases, and 11 bases stayed unmatched. CDR3 DNA: TGTGCCAGCAGCCCCCTCCGTGGGGCGGGAGGCACCGGGGAGCTGTTTTTT. It specifies CASSPLRGAGGTGELFF.

The chain joins TRBV21-1 to TRBJ1-2; the DNA was not compared with TRBD1, the D call given in the table. TRBV21-1 is designated a pseudogene. The CDR3 spans 12 residues. For the CDR3, the DNA is TGTGCCAGCGGCAGGGGGCGGGATGGCTACACCTTC. This gives the protein CASGRGRDGYTF.

The chain has TRBV7-2 and TRBJ2-1; D call uncertain. V lost 1 base to trimming and J lost 6 bases, with 10 bases between them. Germline CDR1 is SGHTA and CDR2 is FQGNSA. CDR3 size: 14 residues. The CDR3 DNA reads as TGTGCCAGCAGCTTAGTTCCTAGTCGCAATGAGCAGTTCTTC. Translating gives CASSLVPSRNEQFF.

This clone was counted a few times. The rearrangement uses TRBV27 and TRBJ2-1; perhaps TRBD2 as D (6 bases). The germline CDR1 and CDR2 sequences are MNHEY and SMNVEV (reference sequence). This CDR3 has 12 residues. V was pared by 3 bases and J by 12 bases, with 12 bases between. CDR3 sequence: CASSFRGGGQFF. The CDR3 DNA follows: TGTGCCAGCAGTTTCCGGGGAGGTGGGCAGTTCTTC.

J is TRBJ2-7 and V is TRBV6-1; the D is unclear. The CDR3 loop spans 13 amino acids. V lost 2 bases and J 11 bases, leaving 16 bases between the germline ends. Germline CDR1 is MNHNS and CDR2 is SASEGT. CDR3 bases: TGTGCCAGCAGTGAATCTGGGATAGACTTTAAGTACTTC. Translation gives CASSESGIDFKYF.

The chain is built from TRBV25-1 and TRBJ2-2, with 11 bases fitting TRBD2. The length of the CDR3 is 18 residues. The J segment lost 0 bases and the V segment lost 4 bases, leaving 7 bases of the junction unmatched. The germline V gene has CDR1 MGHDK and CDR2 SYGVNS. DNA for the CDR3: TGTGCCAGCAGTGGAGGACTAGCGGGCACAACGAACACCGGGGAGCTGTTTTTT. As protein: CASSGGLAGTTNTGELFF.